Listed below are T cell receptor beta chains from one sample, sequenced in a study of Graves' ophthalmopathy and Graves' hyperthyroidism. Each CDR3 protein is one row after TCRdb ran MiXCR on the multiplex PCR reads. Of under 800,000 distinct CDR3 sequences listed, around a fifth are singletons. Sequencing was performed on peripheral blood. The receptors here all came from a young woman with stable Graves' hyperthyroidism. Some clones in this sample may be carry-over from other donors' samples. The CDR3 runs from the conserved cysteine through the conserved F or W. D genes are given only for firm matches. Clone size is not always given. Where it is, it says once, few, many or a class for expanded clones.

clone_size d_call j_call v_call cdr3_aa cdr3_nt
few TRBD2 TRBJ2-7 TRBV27 CASSPREGLENSYEQYF TGTGCCAGCAGCCCCAGGGAGGGACTAGAGAACTCCTACGAGCAGTACTTC
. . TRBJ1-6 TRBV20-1 CSARSYSYNSPLHF TGCAGTGCTAGGTCGTACTCCTATAATTCACCCCTCCACTTT
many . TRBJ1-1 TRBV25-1 CASSLGIRVAFF TGTGCCAGCAGCTTGGGGATTCGTGTGGCTTTCTTT
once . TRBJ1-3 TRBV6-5 CASSYVAGSSGNTIYF TGTGCCAGCAGTTACGTCGCAGGGAGCTCTGGAAACACCATATATTTT
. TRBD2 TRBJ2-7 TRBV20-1 CSAPSGRRDEQYF TGCAGTGCCCCCAGCGGGAGGAGGGACGAGCAGTACTTC
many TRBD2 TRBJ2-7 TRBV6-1 CASSEGWLAGFYEQYF TGTGCCAGCAGTGAAGGGTGGCTAGCGGGATTCTACGAGCAGTACTTC
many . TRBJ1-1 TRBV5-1 CASSLETGLVAFF TGCGCCAGCAGCTTGGAAACAGGGTTAGTAGCTTTCTTT
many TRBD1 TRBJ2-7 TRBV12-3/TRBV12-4 CASSLKQGPLYEQYF TGTGCCAGCAGTTTGAAACAGGGGCCTCTTTACGAGCAGTACTTC
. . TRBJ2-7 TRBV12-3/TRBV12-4 CASSLGAFVEQYF TGTGCCAGCAGTTTGGGTGCCTTCGTCGAGCAGTACTTC
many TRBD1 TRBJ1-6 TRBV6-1 CASSPGGSSYNSPLHF TGTGCCAGCAGCCCAGGGGGGAGCTCCTATAATTCACCCCTCCACTTT
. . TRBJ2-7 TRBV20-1 CSARDLERGEQYF TGCAGTGCTAGAGACCTAGAACGGGGCGAGCAGTACTTC
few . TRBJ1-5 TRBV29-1 CSVEEHSNQPQHF TGCAGCGTAGAGGAACATAGCAATCAGCCCCAGCATTTT
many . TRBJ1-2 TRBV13 CASSSYRDNYGYTF TGTGCCAGCAGCTCCTACAGGGATAACTATGGCTACACCTTC
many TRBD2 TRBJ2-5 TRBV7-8 CASSRGGTSGPRETQYF TGTGCCAGCAGCCGAGGAGGGACTAGCGGACCCCGGGAGACCCAGTACTTC
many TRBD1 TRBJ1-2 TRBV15 CATSRDPGQGDGYTF TGTGCCACCAGCAGAGATCCGGGACAGGGTGATGGCTACACCTTC
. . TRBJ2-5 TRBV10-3 CAISESREETQYF TGTGCCATCAGTGAGTCCAGGGAAGAGACCCAGTACTTC
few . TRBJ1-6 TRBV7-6 CASSQQGTNSPLHF TGTGCCAGCAGCCAACAGGGTACAAATTCACCCCTCCACTTT
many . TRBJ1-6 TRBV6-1 CASSGGGPPLHF TGTGCCAGCAGTGGCGGGGGACCACCCCTCCACTTT
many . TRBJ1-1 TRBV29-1 CIITRTDYTEAFF TGCATAATAACGAGGACAGACTACACTGAAGCTTTCTTT
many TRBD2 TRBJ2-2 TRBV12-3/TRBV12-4 CASRGLAGVTGELFF TGTGCCAGCCGGGGACTAGCGGGGGTCACCGGGGAGCTGTTTTTT
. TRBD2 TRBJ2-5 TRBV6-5 CASSSTRLAGYKETQYF TGTGCCAGCAGTTCTACGAGACTAGCGGGGTATAAAGAGACCCAGTACTTC
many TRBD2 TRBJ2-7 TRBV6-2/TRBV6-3 CASSSRLAGDPYEQYF TGTGCCAGCAGTTCCAGACTAGCGGGGGATCCCTACGAGCAGTACTTC
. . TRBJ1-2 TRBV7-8 CASSLRQGLGYTF TGTGCCAGCAGCTTACGGCAGGGACTTGGCTACACCTTC
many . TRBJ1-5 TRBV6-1 CASSAGDNSNQPQHF TGTGCCAGCAGTGCTGGGGATAATAGCAATCAGCCCCAGCATTTT
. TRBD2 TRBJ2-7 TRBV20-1 CSARATGTRFSLEQYF TGCAGTGCTAGAGCCACCGGGACTAGGTTCTCTCTCGAGCAGTACTTC
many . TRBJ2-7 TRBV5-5 CASSLEIVPEQYF TGTGCCAGCAGCTTGGAGATCGTCCCCGAGCAGTACTTC